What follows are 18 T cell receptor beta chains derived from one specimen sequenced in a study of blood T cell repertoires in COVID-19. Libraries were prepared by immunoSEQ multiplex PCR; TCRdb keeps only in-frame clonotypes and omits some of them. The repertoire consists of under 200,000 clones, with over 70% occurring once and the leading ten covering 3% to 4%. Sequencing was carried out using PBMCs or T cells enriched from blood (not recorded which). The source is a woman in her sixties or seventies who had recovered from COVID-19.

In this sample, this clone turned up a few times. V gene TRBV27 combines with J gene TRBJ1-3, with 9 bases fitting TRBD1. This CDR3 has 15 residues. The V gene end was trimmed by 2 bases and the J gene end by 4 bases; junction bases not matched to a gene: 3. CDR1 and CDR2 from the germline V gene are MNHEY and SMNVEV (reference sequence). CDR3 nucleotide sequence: TGTGCCAGCAGTTTAAACAGGGGGCACGGAAACACCATATATTTT. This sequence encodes CASSLNRGHGNTIYF.

In nucleotides, the CDR3 is TGTGCCAGCAGGCAACGGGGGGTGGTGGATCAGCCCCAGCATTTT. This sequence encodes CASRQRGVVDQPQHF. V usage is TRBV2 and J usage is TRBJ1-5; tentatively, D is TRBD1 (5 bases). This CDR3 has 15 residues. V lost 6 bases and J lost 5, with 17 bases in between. Germline V lookup: CDR1 SNHLY, CDR2 FYNNEI.

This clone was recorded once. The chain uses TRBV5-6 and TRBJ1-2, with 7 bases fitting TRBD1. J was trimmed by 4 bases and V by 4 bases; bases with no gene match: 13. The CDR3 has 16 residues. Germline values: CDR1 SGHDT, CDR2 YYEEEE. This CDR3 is CASSDNRAQGGYGYTF. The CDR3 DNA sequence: TGTGCCAGCAGCGACAACAGGGCTCAGGGGGGCTATGGCTACACCTTC.

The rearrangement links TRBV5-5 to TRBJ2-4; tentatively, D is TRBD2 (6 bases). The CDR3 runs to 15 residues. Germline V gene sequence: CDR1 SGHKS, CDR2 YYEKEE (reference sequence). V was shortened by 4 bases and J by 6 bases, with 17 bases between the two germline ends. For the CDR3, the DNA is TGTGCCAGCAGCCGGGACTCGTTATTAACAAACATTCAGTACTTC. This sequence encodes CASSRDSLLTNIQYF.

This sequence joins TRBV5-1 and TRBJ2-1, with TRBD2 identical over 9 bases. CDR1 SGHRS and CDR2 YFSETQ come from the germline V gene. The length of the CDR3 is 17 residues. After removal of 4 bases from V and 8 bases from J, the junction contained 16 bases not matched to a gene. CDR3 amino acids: CASSPSDGAGGLYEQFF. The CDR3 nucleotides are TGCGCCAGCAGCCCGTCGGACGGGGCGGGGGGGCTCTATGAGCAGTTCTTC.

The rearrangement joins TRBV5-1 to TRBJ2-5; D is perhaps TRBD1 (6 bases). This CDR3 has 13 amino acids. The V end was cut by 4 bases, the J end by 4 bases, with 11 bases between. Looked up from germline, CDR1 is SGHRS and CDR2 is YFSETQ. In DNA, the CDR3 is TGCGCCAGCAGCGGTACAGGGTTAGAGACCCAGTACTTC. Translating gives CASSGTGLETQYF.

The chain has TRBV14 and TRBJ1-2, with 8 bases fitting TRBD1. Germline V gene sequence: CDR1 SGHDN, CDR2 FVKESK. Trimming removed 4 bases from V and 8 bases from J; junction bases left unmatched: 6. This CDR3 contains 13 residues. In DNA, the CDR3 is TGTGCCAGCAGCCCAAGACAGGGGCACGGCTACACCTTC. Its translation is CASSPRQGHGYTF.

The CDR3 here is CASSLGGGMPTEAFF. Written as DNA, the CDR3 is TGTGCCAGCAGCTTGGGCGGAGGGATGCCCACTGAAGCTTTCTTT. V usage is TRBV5-6 and J usage is TRBJ1-1; D is undetermined. The CDR3 is 15 residues long. V dropped 0 bases and J dropped 4 bases, with 13 bases sitting between them. CDR1 is SGHDT, CDR2 YYEEEE, per germline.

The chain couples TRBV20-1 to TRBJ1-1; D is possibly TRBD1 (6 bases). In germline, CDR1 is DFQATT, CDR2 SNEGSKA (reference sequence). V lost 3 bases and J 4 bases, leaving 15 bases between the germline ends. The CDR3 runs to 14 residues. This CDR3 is CSASVTGFGTEAFF. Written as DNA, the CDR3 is TGCAGTGCTAGTGTTACAGGGTTCGGCACTGAAGCTTTCTTT.

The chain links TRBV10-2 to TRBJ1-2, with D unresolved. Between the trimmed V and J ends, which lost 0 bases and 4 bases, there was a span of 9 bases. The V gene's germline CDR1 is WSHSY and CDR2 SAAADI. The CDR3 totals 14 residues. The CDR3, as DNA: TGCGCCAGCAGTGAGTCTCGCTACGGCTATGGCTACACCTTC. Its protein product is CASSESRYGYGYTF.

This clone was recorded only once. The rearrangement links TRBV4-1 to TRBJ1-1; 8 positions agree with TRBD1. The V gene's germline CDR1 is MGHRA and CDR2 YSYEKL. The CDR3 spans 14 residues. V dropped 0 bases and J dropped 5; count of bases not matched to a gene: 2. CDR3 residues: CASSQDDRGTEAFF. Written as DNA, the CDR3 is TGCGCCAGCAGCCAAGACGACAGGGGAACTGAAGCTTTCTTT.

For the CDR3, the DNA is TGTGCCACCAGCCTGGGCGACGACTACGAGCAGTACTTC. Translating it yields CATSLGDDYEQYF. The V gene is TRBV15, the J gene TRBJ2-7; D remains ambiguous. Germline V gene lookup returns CDR1 LNHNV and CDR2 YYDKDF (reference sequence). The CDR3 has 13 amino acids. Trimming took off 5 bases at V and 3 bases at J, with 11 bases between the two ends.

CDR3 sequence (DNA): TGTGCCAGCAGCGTATTAAGCGGGGGGTTGGATACGCAGTATTTT. Its translation is CASSVLSGGLDTQYF. The rearrangement joins TRBV9 to TRBJ2-3, with 9 bases identical to TRBD2. V lost 1 base and J lost 6; bases outside the gene matches: 6. The CDR3 has 15 amino acids. Germline V gene sequence: CDR1 SGDLS, CDR2 YYNGEE.

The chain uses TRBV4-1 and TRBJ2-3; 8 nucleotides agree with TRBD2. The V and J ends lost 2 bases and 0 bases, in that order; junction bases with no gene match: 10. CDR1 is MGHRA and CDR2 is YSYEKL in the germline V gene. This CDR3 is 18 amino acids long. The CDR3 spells CASSQSPLKRGSTDTQYF. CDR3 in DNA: TGCGCCAGCAGCCAAAGTCCCCTAAAGCGGGGGAGCACAGATACGCAGTATTTT.

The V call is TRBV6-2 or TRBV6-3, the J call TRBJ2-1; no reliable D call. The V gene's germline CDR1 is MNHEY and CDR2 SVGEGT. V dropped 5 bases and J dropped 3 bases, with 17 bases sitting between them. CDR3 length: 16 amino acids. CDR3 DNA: TGTGCCAGCAGTACGCCTATCCTGTCCAACTACAATGAGCAGTTCTTC. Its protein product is CASSTPILSNYNEQFF.

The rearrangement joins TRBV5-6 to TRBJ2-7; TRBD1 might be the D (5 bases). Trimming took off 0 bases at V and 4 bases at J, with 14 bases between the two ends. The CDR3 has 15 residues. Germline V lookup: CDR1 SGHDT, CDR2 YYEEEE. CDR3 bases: TGTGCCAGCAGCTTGGCGGCAGGGTGGAATTACGAGCAGTACTTC. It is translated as CASSLAAGWNYEQYF. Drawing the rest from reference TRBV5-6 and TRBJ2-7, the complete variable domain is DAGVTQSPTHLIKTRGQQVTLRCSPKSGHDTVSWYQQALGQGPQFIFQYYEEEERQRGNFPDRFSGHQFPNYSSELNVNALLLGDSALYLCASSLAAGWNYEQYFGPGTRLTVT.

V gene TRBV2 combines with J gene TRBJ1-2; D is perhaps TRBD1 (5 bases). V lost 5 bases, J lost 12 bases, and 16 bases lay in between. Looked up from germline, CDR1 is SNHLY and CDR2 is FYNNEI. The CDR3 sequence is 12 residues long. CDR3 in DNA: TGTGCCAGCAGTCGACCTCCAGAAGGGGACACCTTC. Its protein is CASSRPPEGDTF. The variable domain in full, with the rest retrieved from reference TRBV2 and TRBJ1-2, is EPEVTQTPSHQVTQMGQEVILRCVPISNHLYFYWYRQILGQKVEFLVSFYNNEISEKSEIFDDQFSVERPDGSNFTLKIRSTKLEDSAMYFCASSRPPEGDTFGSGTRLTVV.

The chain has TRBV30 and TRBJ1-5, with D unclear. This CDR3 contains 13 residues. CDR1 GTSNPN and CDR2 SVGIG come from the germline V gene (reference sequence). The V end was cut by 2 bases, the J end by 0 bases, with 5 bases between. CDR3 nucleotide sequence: TGTGCCTGGAGTTACGGTAGCAATCAGCCCCAGCATTTT. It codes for CAWSYGSNQPQHF. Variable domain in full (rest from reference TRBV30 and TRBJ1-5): SQTIHQWPATLVQPVGSPLSLECTVEGTSNPNLYWYRQAAGRGLQLLFYSVGIGQISSEVPQNLSASRPQDRQFILSSKKLLLSDSGFYLCAWSYGSNQPQHFGDGTRLSIL.